Sequencing of this T cell receptor beta chain was carried out in a study of post-analysis software for immune sequencing data. Study summary: Multiple sclerosis in the patients followed relapsing-remitting, secondary progressive and progressive-relapsing courses. Whole-study findings and limits: F measure showed strong co-clustering of same-batch samples. There was significantly lower normalized Chao1 diversity in multiple sclerosis patients than in controls. Five or six TRBV segments, TRBV5-6, TRBV5-1 and TRBV20-1 among them, were found more frequent in patients than controls.

As for this clonotype: Its antigen is not known.

Prepared libraries of TCR beta cDNA carried unique molecular identifiers. The source material, about 0.95 to 11 million T cells, gave rise to approximately 520,000 cDNA molecules. One entry per CDR3 protein, called by TCRdb with MiXCR from the PCR reads. The sample has fewer than 850,000 distinct CDR3 sequences; roughly 29% are singletons. Trimming took 0 bases from V and 7 from J, leaving 23 bases between them. The CDR3 is 17 residues long. CDR1 and CDR2 from the germline V gene are SGHNT and YYREEE (reference sequence). Sequencing input: blood. The sequence was obtained from a girl under 18 with multiple sclerosis. This chain connects TRBV5-4 to TRBJ2-7, with D possibly being TRBD2 (5 bases). The CDR3 loop is CASSLGTLVGVGNEQYF. The CDR3 bases are TGTGCCAGCAGCTTGGGTACCCTAGTGGGAGTGGGGAATGAGCAGTACTTC.